Detailed here is one T cell receptor beta chain. As yet, its antigen is unknown. These data belong to a study of identifying expanded T cells in peripheral blood. Study outcomes and limitations: Across healthy donors, higher total template counts meant significantly greater roughly two-week count variance.

The data were produced by immunoSEQ multiplex PCR, yet TCRdb's version contains in-frame clones alone and is incomplete. Among tens of thousands of clones listed, roughly 87% were seen once. Germline CDR1 MGHRA, CDR2 YSYEKL. The V gene end was trimmed by 2 bases and the J gene end by 3 bases; junction bases not matched to a gene: 6. The CDR3 loop spans 16 amino acids. During the collection period, no donor immune events like infections were recorded. The chain joins TRBV4-1 to TRBJ2-5; 10 bases line up with TRBD2. The sequenced sample consisted of blood. This clonotype originated in a person aged 18 to 75 in good health. The DNA of the CDR3 is TGCGCCAGCAGCCAAACTCTAGCGGGGGTGAAAGAGACCCAGTACTTC. Translation gives CASSQTLAGVKETQYF.